One and the same sample provided the 21 T cell receptor beta chains below, sequenced in a study of T cells in localized non-small cell lung cancer. Libraries were prepared by immunoSEQ multiplex PCR; TCRdb keeps only in-frame clonotypes and omits some of them. The data contain 35,000 to 40,000 clones, 80% to 90% of them seen just once; the ten biggest clones take up less than 3.5%. Sequencing was performed on peripheral blood, taken before any cancer treatment. These receptors all stem from a woman aged 40-69 years with stage I lung adenocarcinoma.

This sequence joins TRBV6-6 and TRBJ2-3, with D perhaps TRBD2 (5 bases). The V end lost 10 bases, the J end lost 5 bases, and 16 bases lay between the germline ends. CDR3 size: 13 residues. From germline, CDR1 is MNHNY and CDR2 SVGAGI (reference sequence). The CDR3 protein is CATGEGVGDTQYF. The CDR3, as DNA: TGTGCCACCGGGGAAGGAGTCGGAGATACGCAGTATTTT.

This clone has just one count. The chain combines TRBV2 with TRBJ1-1; D remains unclear. Between the trimmed V and J ends, which lost 6 bases and 6 bases, there was a span of 17 bases. The CDR3 loop spans 14 amino acids. Looked up from germline, CDR1 is SNHLY and CDR2 is FYNNEI. CDR3 in amino acids: CASRATQSLPEAFF. The CDR3 DNA reads TGTGCCAGCAGAGCGACACAGTCCTTACCTGAAGCTTTCTTT.

The chain couples TRBV11-2 to TRBJ2-5; a weak D match, TRBD2 (5 bases). This CDR3 spans 13 amino acids. With 0 bases removed from V and 7 bases from J, the gap between germline ends came to 9 bases. Germline V gives CDR1 SGHAT, CDR2 FQNNGV. CDR3 sequence reads: CASSLESAGTQYF. Written as DNA, the CDR3 is TGTGCCAGCAGCTTAGAGTCGGCGGGGACCCAGTACTTC.

V gene TRBV6-6 combines with J gene TRBJ2-1, with TRBD2 matching over 7 bases. Germline assignment: CDR1 MNHNY and CDR2 SVGAGI (reference sequence). V gave up 5 bases and J gave up 0 bases; unmatched junction bases: 7. CDR3 length equals 16 residues. The CDR3 loop is CASSKPGGSSYNEQFF. In nucleotides, the CDR3 is TGTGCCAGCAGTAAACCCGGGGGGAGCTCCTACAATGAGCAGTTCTTC.

The rearrangement joins TRBV6-4 to TRBJ2-1; D unresolved. Trimming removed 3 bases at V and 12 bases at J, with 12 bases between. CDR3 length equals 12 residues. The germline gives CDR1 MRHNA, CDR2 SNTAGT. In DNA form, the CDR3 reads TGTGCCAGCAGTGAGTCGGGCCAAGTGCAGTTCTTC. It is translated as CASSESGQVQFF.

For this clone: At the DNA level, this CDR3 is encoded by other sequences in the same sample as well. The V and J genes are TRBV19 and TRBJ2-3; D gene uncertain. Between the trimmed V and J ends, which lost 5 bases and 1 base, there was a span of 7 bases. Looked up from germline, CDR1 is LNHDA and CDR2 is SQIVND (reference sequence). The length of the CDR3 is 13 residues. DNA for the CDR3: TGTGCCAGTAGTGCCCAGGGCACAGATACGCAGTATTTT. Residues: CASSAQGTDTQYF.

This rearrangement joins TRBV6-1 to TRBJ2-5; D is perhaps TRBD2 (5 bases). The CDR3 loop spans 14 amino acids. The germline CDR1 and CDR2 sequences are MNHNS and SASEGT. The ends were cut back, 7 bases at V and 1 base at J, with 13 bases in the middle. DNA of the CDR3: TGTGCCAGCATCAGGACTCAGCTCCAAGAGACCCAGTACTTC. This codes for CASIRTQLQETQYF.

This rearrangement joins TRBV18 to TRBJ2-2; no reliable D call. Germline assignment: CDR1 KGHSH and CDR2 LQKENI. The CDR3 has 14 amino acids. V gave up 0 bases and J gave up 4 bases, with 6 bases separating them. In nucleotides, the CDR3 is TGTGCCAGCTCACCACCGGGAATCACCGGGGAGCTGTTTTTT. Encoded protein: CASSPPGITGELFF.

The rearrangement links TRBV27 to TRBJ2-1, with TRBD2 matching 15 bases. CDR3 length: 15 residues. J gave up 8 bases and V 6 bases, and 5 bases lay outside the gene matches. Germline V gives CDR1 MNHEY, CDR2 SMNVEV (reference sequence). CDR3 amino acids: CASRGLAGGRDEQFF. The CDR3, as DNA: TGTGCCAGCAGGGGACTAGCGGGAGGTCGGGATGAGCAGTTCTTC.

The rearrangement links TRBV5-8 to TRBJ1-1, with D perhaps TRBD1 (5 bases). The ends were cut back, 1 base at V and 6 bases at J, with 13 bases in the middle. Per the germline V gene, CDR1 is SGHTS and CDR2 is YDEGEE. This CDR3 is 14 amino acids long. The CDR3 sequence is CASSLYQGSPEAFF. CDR3 bases: TGTGCCAGCAGCTTGTATCAGGGAAGTCCTGAAGCTTTCTTT.

J is TRBJ2-1 and V is TRBV2; 10 bases align to TRBD2. Germline assignment: CDR1 SNHLY and CDR2 FYNNEI. Trimming took 8 bases from V and 7 from J; bases not matched to a gene: 11. The CDR3 consists of 15 residues. The CDR3 DNA reads TGTGCCAGCCGAAATTCTAGCGGGAGCAGGAATGAGCAGTTCTTC. As protein: CASRNSSGSRNEQFF.

The chain carries TRBV6-6 and TRBJ2-3; TRBD2 aligns across 7 bases. V gave up 2 bases and J gave up 2 bases; unmatched junction bases: 4. This CDR3 region has 15 residues. Germline V gives CDR1 MNHNY, CDR2 SVGAGI (reference sequence). The CDR3 spells CASSYTAGFTDTQYF. The CDR3 DNA follows: TGTGCCAGCAGTTACACAGCGGGGTTCACAGATACGCAGTATTTT.

The chain uses TRBV30 and TRBJ2-1; TRBD2 matches at 7 bases. Trimming removed 5 bases from V and 6 bases from J; junction bases left unmatched: 4. The length of the CDR3 is 12 residues. Germline-derived CDR1 and CDR2 are GTSNPN and SVGIG (reference sequence). CDR3 DNA: TGTGCCTGGGGACTAGGGTTCAATGAGCAGTTCTTC. The encoded protein is CAWGLGFNEQFF.

V usage is TRBV5-4 and J usage is TRBJ2-2; 9 bases agree with TRBD1. Per germline, CDR1 SGHNT and CDR2 YYREEE (reference sequence). The V segment lost 4 bases and the J segment 4 bases; nucleotides outside the gene matches: 5. CDR3 size: 15 residues. The CDR3 loop is CASSPGTGFTGELFF. CDR3 in DNA: TGTGCCAGCAGCCCCGGGACAGGGTTCACCGGGGAGCTGTTTTTT.

The V gene is TRBV5-4, the J gene TRBJ1-5; D unclear. CDR1 and CDR2 (germline): SGHNT, YYREEE (reference sequence). CDR3 size: 15 residues. Trimming removed 0 bases from V and 1 base from J, with 8 bases in between. The CDR3 spells CASSLGSGSNQPQHF. As DNA, the CDR3 is TGTGCCAGCAGCTTGGGCTCGGGAAGCAATCAGCCCCAGCATTTT.

The rearrangement links TRBV29-1 to TRBJ2-4, with D possibly TRBD1 on 7 matching bases. The CDR3 is 18 amino acids. The V end lost 7 bases, the J end lost 0 bases, and 25 bases lay between the germline ends. Germline V lookup: CDR1 SQVTM, CDR2 ANQGSEA. In nucleotides, the CDR3 is TGCAGCGCTGGCGGACTACAGGGGAACGGTCTAGCCAAAAACATTCAGTACTTC. It yields the protein CSAGGLQGNGLAKNIQYF.

V and J are TRBV2 and TRBJ1-4; 8 bases fit TRBD1. The J segment lost 0 bases and the V segment lost 5 bases, leaving 2 bases of the junction unmatched. The CDR3 contains 15 residues. Germline V CDR1 and CDR2: SNHLY, FYNNEI. The DNA for the CDR3 is TGTGCCAGCAGTACACAGGGGGCAACTAATGAAAAACTGTTTTTT. Translation gives CASSTQGATNEKLFF.

This sequence joins TRBV7-8 and TRBJ2-3; D unclear. Germline V lookup: CDR1 SGHVS, CDR2 FQNEAQ. Trimming removed 0 bases from V and 6 bases from J, with 10 bases in between. This CDR3 spans 14 amino acids. CDR3 sequence (DNA): TGTGCCAGCAGCTTAGCGGCTAGTGATGATACGCAGTATTTT. This sequence encodes CASSLAASDDTQYF.

This clone appeared once. The rearrangement uses TRBV27 and TRBJ1-5; no definite D call. CDR3 length: 12 amino acids. V dropped 3 bases and J dropped 5 bases, with 5 bases sitting between them. Germline CDR1 and CDR2: MNHEY and SMNVEV (reference sequence). The CDR3 bases are TGTGCCAGCAGTTTTAGGGATCAGCCCCAGCATTTT. As protein: CASSFRDQPQHF.

The V gene is TRBV5-1, the J gene TRBJ1-4; unclear D gene. CDR1 and CDR2 from the germline V gene are SGHRS and YFSETQ. The CDR3 has 15 residues. Trimming shortened V by 7 bases and J by 5 bases, and 18 bases separated the two germline ends. The CDR3 reads CASQARTKENEKLFF. CDR3 bases: TGCGCCAGCCAGGCCCGAACAAAAGAAAATGAAAAACTGTTTTTT.

V usage is TRBV30 and J usage is TRBJ1-1; 10 bases line up with TRBD1. Germline CDR1 reads GTSNPN; CDR2 reads SVGIG (reference sequence). This CDR3 comprises 14 residues. Germline trimming cut 1 base from V and 3 bases from J; bases unmatched to any gene: 2. The CDR3: CAWSADRGYTEAFF. CDR3 bases: TGTGCCTGGAGTGCGGACAGGGGGTACACTGAAGCTTTCTTT.